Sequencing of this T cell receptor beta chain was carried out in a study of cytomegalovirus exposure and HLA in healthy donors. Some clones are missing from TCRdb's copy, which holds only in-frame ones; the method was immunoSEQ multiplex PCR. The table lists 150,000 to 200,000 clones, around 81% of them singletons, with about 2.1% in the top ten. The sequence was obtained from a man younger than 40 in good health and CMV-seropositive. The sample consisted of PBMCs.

The CDR3: CASNSRGPTNYGYTF. In nucleotides, the CDR3 is TGTGCCAGCAACTCAAGGGGGCCTACTAACTATGGCTACACCTTC. The chain couples TRBV2 to TRBJ1-2; TRBD1 aligns across 7 bases. CDR1 and CDR2 (germline): SNHLY, FYNNEI. This CDR3 is 15 amino acids long. The V gene end was trimmed by 7 bases and the J gene end by 0 bases; junction bases not matched to a gene: 8.